This passage covers 10 T cell receptor beta chains from one sample sequenced in a study of tumour-infiltrating T cells in Burkitt lymphoma (dated by TCRdb to about 2020). Library creation used the immunoSEQ multiplex PCR assay. The immuneACCESS repertoire file appears here via TCRdb, limited to in-frame rearrangements. These files lack a portion of the clones; in checked studies, under half of the deficit traces to unresolved V genes, and the cause of the others is not known. The sample records thousands of clones, around 25% of which are singletons. The ten largest clones add up to less than 30% of the sample. The specimen sequenced was tumor tissue. Every receptor here comes from a human donor with diffuse large B-cell lymphoma.

A few counts support this clone. This sequence joins TRBV5-1 and TRBJ2-4; D may be TRBD1 (5 bases). The CDR3 length is 15 residues. Per the germline V gene, CDR1 is SGHRS and CDR2 is YFSETQ. Between the trimmed V and J ends, which lost 2 bases and 0 bases, there was a span of 9 bases. In DNA form, the CDR3 reads TGCGCCAGCAGCTTTGGACAACTAGCCAAAAACATTCAGTACTTC. Amino acids: CASSFGQLAKNIQYF.

The rearrangement uses TRBV7-9 and TRBJ1-2; 10 bases map to TRBD1. This CDR3 has 14 amino acids. V gave up 5 bases and J gave up 4 bases; unmatched junction bases: 4. CDR1 and CDR2 (germline): SEHNR, FQNEAQ (reference sequence). The CDR3 is CASSPGTGAYGYTF. CDR3 nucleotide sequence: TGTGCCAGCAGCCCCGGGACAGGGGCCTATGGCTACACCTTC.

This clone has just a few counts. The gene calls are TRBV6-5 and TRBJ1-2; D remains ambiguous. The CDR3 runs 15 residues. Germline loops: CDR1 MNHEY, CDR2 SVGAGI. V lost 6 bases to trimming and J lost 8 bases, with 22 bases between them. The CDR3 nucleotides read TGTGCCAGCAGCTATTCCATCAGCGCTCCTCGAGGCTACACCTTC. Residues: CASSYSISAPRGYTF.

This clone is large within its sample. The chain links TRBV4-1 to TRBJ1-5; tentative D call: TRBD1 (5 bases). Trimming shortened V by 0 bases and J by 3 bases, and 9 bases separated the two germline ends. Germline-derived CDR1 and CDR2 are MGHRA and YSYEKL. This CDR3 comprises 15 residues. The CDR3 loop reads CASSQDGAANQPQHF. The DNA of the CDR3 is TGCGCCAGCAGCCAAGATGGGGCCGCCAATCAGCCCCAGCATTTT.

The chain recombines TRBV19 with TRBJ2-5; 10 bases are shared with TRBD2. J gave up 3 bases and V 8 bases, and 6 bases lay outside the gene matches. This CDR3 comprises 14 residues. CDR1 is LNHDA and CDR2 is SQIVND in the germline V gene (reference sequence). CDR3 DNA sequence: TGTGCCAGTCGACTGCTAGCGGGGGAAGAGACCCAGTACTTC. This codes for CASRLLAGEETQYF. Full variable domain (remainder filled in from reference TRBV19 and TRBJ2-5): DGGITQSPKYLFRKEGQNVTLSCEQNLNHDAMYWYRQDPGQGLRLIYYSQIVNDFQKGDIAEGYSVSREKKESFPLTVTSAQKNPTAFYLCASRLLAGEETQYFGPGTRLLVL.

This clone was observed a handful of times. V and J are TRBV5-6 and TRBJ2-7, with D tentatively TRBD2 (6 bases). This CDR3 has 16 amino acids. Germline CDR1 SGHDT, CDR2 YYEEEE. V was trimmed by 1 base and J by 5 bases, leaving 19 bases between them. CDR3 DNA sequence: TGTGCCAGCAGCTTGTGGTGGGGGGTCTCAGCTAACGAGCAGTACTTC. The encoded protein is CASSLWWGVSANEQYF.

This clone turned up a few times. V usage is TRBV18 and J usage is TRBJ2-7; 7 bases match TRBD2. The germline CDR1 and CDR2 sequences are KGHSH and LQKENI. The CDR3 has 15 amino acids. V shed 1 base, J shed 5 bases, and the junction held 8 bases outside the gene matches. As DNA, the CDR3 is TGTGCCAGCTCACCACTGGCGGGAGTGGTCGACGAGCAGTACTTC. Encoded protein: CASSPLAGVVDEQYF.

The gene calls are TRBV19 and TRBJ2-5; the match to TRBD2 covers 8 bases. This CDR3 is 15 amino acids long. Germline CDR1 reads LNHDA; CDR2 reads SQIVND (reference sequence). Germline trimming cut 10 bases from V and 1 base from J; bases unmatched to any gene: 11. The CDR3 loop reads CATNFGGRPQETQYF. Here the CDR3 DNA reads TGTGCCACCAATTTCGGCGGGAGGCCCCAAGAGACCCAGTACTTC.

The chain recombines TRBV18 with TRBJ2-2; 7 bases agree with TRBD2. The CDR3 runs 15 residues. Per the germline V gene, CDR1 is KGHSH and CDR2 is LQKENI. V shed 1 base, J shed 3 bases, and the junction held 2 bases outside the gene matches. The CDR3 loop is CASSPRAGDTGELFF. DNA for the CDR3: TGTGCCAGCTCACCACGGGCGGGGGACACCGGGGAGCTGTTTTTT.

This clone came up a few times. The chain couples TRBV6-6 to TRBJ2-1, with D perhaps matching TRBD2 (5 bases). V was clipped by 6 bases and J by 0 bases, with 9 bases between them. The CDR3 has 14 amino acids. Germline lookup yields CDR1 MNHNY and CDR2 SVGAGI (reference sequence). For the CDR3, the DNA is TGTGCCAGCAGCCAGCGGAGCTCCTACAATGAGCAGTTCTTC. This encodes CASSQRSSYNEQFF.